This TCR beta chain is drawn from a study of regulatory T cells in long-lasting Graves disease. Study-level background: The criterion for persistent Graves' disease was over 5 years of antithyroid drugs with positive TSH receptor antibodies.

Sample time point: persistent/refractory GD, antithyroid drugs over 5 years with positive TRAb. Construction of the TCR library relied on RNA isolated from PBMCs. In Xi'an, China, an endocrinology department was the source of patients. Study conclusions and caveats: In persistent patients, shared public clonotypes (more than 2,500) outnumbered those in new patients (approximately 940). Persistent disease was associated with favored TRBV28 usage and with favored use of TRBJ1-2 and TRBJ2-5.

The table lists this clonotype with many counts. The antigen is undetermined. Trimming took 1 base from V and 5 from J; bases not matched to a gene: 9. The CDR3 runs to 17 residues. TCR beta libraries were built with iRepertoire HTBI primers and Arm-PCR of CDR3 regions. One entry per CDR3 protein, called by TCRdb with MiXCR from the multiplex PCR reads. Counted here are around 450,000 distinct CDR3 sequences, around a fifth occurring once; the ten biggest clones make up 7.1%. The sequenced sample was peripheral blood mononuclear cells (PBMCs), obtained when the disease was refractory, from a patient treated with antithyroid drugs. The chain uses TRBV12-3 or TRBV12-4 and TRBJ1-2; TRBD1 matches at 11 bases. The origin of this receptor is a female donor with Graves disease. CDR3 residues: CASSLGGTGGISYGYTF. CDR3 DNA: TGTGCCAGCAGTTTAGGAGGGACAGGGGGTATCTCTTATGGCTACACCTTC.